The sequence of this T cell receptor beta chain was determined in a study of blood T cell repertoires in COVID-19. Study-level information: Spain, Italy and the United States supplied samples that represented acute and convalescent COVID-19. PBMCs, B-cell-depleted T cells, or T cells provided the cDNA or gDNA that made up the material.

Recovered participants had two consecutive negative NP/OP PCR tests, healthcare professional clearance, or symptom resolution. CDR3 size: 14 residues. The V end lost 2 bases, the J end lost 8 bases, and 15 bases lay between the germline ends. Germline assignment: CDR1 SGHAT and CDR2 FQNNGV. Only in-frame clones appear in the TCRdb table, and some are missing; sequencing was by immunoSEQ multiplex PCR. The table has 140,000 or so clones, around four fifths seen once. The clonotype originates from a woman aged 40 to 50 who had recovered from COVID-19. The sample was PBMCs or T cells enriched from blood (not recorded which). V gene TRBV11-2 combines with J gene TRBJ1-2, with D possibly being TRBD1 (5 bases). CDR3 coding DNA: TGTGCCAGCAGCTTAAATTGGGGCGGGAAGGGCTACACCTTC. Amino acid sequence: CASSLNWGGKGYTF. Full variable domain (missing parts from reference TRBV11-2 and TRBJ1-2): EAGVAQSPRYKIIEKRQSVAFWCNPISGHATLYWYQQILGQGPKLLIQFQNNGVVDDSQLPKDRFSAERLKGVDSTLKIQPAKLEDSAVYLCASSLNWGGKGYTFGSGTRLTVV.